A single T cell receptor (beta chain) is shown here with its context. Germline-derived CDR1 and CDR2 are MDHEN and SYDVKM. The CDR3 totals 14 residues. The V and J ends lost 4 bases and 5 bases, in that order; junction bases with no gene match: 2. This table comes from immunoSEQ multiplex PCR, and its TCRdb copy is limited to in-frame clones, with some not included. Seen here are about 81,000 clones, roughly 91% observed once, and the top ten hold under 2%. The data were obtained in a study of blood T cell repertoires in COVID-19. Study overall: There were acute and convalescent COVID-19 samples, and they came from the United States, Italy and Spain. PBMCs, B-cell-depleted T cells, or T cells provided the cDNA or gDNA that made up the material.

The V gene is TRBV28, the J gene TRBJ1-5, with 10 positions matching TRBD1. The sequence was collected from a woman aged 45 to 65 in a cohort sampled during active COVID-19. Sequencing input: peripheral blood. The CDR3 DNA reads as TGTGCCAGCAGTTCGGGACAGGGGCATCAGCCCCAGCATTTT. Its protein is CASSSGQGHQPQHF.